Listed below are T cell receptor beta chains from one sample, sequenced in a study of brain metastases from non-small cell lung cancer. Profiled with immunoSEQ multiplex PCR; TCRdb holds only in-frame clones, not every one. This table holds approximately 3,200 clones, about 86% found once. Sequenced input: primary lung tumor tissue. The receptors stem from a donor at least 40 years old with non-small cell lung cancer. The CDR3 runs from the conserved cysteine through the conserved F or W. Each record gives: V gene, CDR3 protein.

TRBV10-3 CAISARDRGEQYF
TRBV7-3 CASSLTAAASPLHF
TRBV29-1 CSVVHGNTGELFF
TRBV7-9 CASSHAAWGGNEQFF
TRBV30 CAWTSGREPNTGELFF
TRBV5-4 CASSLEGDRGGGIQYF
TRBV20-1 CSALTGNEQYF
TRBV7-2 CASSISGRQEQFF
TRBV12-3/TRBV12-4 CASRGTDTQYF
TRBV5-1 CATGTSGTGPGYNEQFF